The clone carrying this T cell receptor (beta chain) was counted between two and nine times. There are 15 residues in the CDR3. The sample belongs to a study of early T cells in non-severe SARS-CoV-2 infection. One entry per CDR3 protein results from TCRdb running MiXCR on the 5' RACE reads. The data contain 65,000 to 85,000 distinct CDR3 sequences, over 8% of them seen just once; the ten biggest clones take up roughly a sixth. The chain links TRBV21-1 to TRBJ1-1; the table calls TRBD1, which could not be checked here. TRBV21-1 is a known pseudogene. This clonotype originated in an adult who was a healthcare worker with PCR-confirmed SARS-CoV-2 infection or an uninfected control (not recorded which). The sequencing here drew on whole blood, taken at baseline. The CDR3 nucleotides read TGTGCCAGCAGCAAAGGAGCAGGGTACGACACTGAAGCTTTCTTT. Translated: CASSKGAGYDTEAFF.